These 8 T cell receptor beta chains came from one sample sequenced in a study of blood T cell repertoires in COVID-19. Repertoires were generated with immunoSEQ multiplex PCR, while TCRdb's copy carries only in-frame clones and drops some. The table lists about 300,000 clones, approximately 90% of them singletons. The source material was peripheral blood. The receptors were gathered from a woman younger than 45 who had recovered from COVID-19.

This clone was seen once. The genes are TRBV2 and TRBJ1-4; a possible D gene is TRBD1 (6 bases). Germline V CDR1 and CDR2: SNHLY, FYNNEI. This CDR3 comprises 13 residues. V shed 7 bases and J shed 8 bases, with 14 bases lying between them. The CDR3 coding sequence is TGTGCCAGCAAAGGTACAGGGCCCGAAAAACTGTTTTTT. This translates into CASKGTGPEKLFF.

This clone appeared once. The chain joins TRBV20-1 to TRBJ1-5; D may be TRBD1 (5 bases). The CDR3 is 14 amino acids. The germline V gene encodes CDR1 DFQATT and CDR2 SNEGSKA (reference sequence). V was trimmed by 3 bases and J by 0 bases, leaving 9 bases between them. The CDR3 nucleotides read TGCAGTGCTAGTCGACAGAATAGCAATCAGCCCCAGCATTTT. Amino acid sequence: CSASRQNSNQPQHF.

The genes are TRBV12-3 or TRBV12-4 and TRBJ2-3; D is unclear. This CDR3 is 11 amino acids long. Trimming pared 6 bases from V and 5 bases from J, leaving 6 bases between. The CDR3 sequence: CASRFGDTQYF. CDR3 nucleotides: TGTGCCAGCAGGTTCGGAGATACGCAGTATTTT.

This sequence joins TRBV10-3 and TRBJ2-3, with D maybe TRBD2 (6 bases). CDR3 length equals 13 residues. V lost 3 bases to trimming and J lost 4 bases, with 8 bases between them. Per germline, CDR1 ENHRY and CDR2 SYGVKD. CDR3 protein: CAISEGEADTQYF. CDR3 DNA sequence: TGTGCCATCAGTGAAGGGGAGGCAGATACGCAGTATTTT.

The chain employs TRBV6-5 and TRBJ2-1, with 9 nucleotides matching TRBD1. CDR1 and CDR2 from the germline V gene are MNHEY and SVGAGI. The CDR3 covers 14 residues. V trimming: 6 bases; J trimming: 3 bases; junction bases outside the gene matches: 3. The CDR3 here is CASSTGGGYNEQFF. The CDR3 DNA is TGTGCCAGCAGCACAGGGGGCGGCTACAATGAGCAGTTCTTC.

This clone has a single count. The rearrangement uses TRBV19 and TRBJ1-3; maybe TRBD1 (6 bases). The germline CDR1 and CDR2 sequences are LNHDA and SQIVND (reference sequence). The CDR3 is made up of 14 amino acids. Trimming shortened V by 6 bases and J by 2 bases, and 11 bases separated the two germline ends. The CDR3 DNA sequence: TGTGCCAGTAGGGTACAGGGCCCTGGAAACACCATATATTTT. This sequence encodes CASRVQGPGNTIYF. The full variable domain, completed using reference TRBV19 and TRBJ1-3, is DGGITQSPKYLFRKEGQNVTLSCEQNLNHDAMYWYRQDPGQGLRLIYYSQIVNDFQKGDIAEGYSVSREKKESFPLTVTSAQKNPTAFYLCASRVQGPGNTIYFGEGSWLTVV.

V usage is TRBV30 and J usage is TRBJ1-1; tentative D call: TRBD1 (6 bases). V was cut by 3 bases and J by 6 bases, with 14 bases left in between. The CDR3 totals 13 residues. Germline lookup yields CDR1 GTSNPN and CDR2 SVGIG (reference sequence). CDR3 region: CAWRWTVQAEAFF. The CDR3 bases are TGTGCCTGGAGATGGACAGTGCAGGCTGAAGCTTTCTTT.

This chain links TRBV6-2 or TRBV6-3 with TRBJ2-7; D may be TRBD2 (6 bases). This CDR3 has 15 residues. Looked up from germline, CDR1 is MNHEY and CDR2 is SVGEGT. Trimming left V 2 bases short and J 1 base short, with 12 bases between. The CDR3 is CASSYGGDGSYEQYF. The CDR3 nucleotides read TGTGCCAGCAGTTACGGAGGGGATGGTTCCTACGAGCAGTACTTC.